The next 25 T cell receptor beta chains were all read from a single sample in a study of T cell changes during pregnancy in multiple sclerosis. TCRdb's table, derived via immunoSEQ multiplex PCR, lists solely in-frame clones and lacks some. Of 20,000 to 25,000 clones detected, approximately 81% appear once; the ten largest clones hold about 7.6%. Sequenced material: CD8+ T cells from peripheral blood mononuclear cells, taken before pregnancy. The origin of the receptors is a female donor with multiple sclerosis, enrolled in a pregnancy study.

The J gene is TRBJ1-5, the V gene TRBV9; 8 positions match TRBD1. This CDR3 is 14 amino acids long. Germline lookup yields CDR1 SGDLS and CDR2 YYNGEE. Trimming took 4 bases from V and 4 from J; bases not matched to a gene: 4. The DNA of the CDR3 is TGTGCCAGCAGCATTGGACAGGGAAATCAGCCCCAGCATTTT. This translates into CASSIGQGNQPQHF.

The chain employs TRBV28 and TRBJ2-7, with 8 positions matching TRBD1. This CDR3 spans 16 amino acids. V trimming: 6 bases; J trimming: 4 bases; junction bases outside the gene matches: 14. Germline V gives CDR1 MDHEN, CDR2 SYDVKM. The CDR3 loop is CASSWTGTSPTYEQYF. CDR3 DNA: TGTGCCAGCAGCTGGACAGGGACATCCCCTACTTACGAGCAGTACTTC.

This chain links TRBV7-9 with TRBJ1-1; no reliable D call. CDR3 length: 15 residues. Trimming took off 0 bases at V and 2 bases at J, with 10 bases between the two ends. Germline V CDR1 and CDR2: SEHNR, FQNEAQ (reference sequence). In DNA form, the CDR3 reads TGTGCCAGCAGCTTAGCGCGCGGTGTAAACACTGAAGCTTTCTTT. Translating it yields CASSLARGVNTEAFF.

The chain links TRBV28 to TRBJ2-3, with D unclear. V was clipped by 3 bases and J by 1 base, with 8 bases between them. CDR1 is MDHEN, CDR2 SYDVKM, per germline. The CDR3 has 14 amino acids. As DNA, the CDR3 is TGTGCCAGCAGTTTGGTTGAGGGCACAGATACGCAGTATTTT. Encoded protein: CASSLVEGTDTQYF.

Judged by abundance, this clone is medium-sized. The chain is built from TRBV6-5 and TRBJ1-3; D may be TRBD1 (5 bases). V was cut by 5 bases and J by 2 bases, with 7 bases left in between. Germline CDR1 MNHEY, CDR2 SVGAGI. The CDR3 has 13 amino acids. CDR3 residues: CASSPRAGNTIYF. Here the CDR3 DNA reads TGTGCCAGCAGTCCCAGGGCTGGAAACACCATATATTTT.

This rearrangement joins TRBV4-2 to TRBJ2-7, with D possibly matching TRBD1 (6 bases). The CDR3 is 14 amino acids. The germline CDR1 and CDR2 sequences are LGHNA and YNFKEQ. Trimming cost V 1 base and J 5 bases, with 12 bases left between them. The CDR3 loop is CASSQVAGDHEQYF. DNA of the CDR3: TGTGCCAGCAGCCAAGTAGCAGGGGACCACGAGCAGTACTTC.

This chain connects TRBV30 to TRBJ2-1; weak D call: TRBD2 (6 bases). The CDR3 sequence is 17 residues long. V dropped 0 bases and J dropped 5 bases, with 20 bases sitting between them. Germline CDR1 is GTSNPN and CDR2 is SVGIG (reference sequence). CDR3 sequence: CAWSVLGIADPNNEQFF. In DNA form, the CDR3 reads TGTGCCTGGAGTGTACTTGGGATAGCGGACCCTAACAATGAGCAGTTCTTC.

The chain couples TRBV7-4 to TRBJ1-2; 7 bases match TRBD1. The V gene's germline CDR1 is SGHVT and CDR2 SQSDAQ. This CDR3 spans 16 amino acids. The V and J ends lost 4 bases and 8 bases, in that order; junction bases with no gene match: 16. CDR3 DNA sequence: TGTGCCAGCAGCTCCCACTTAAGGGGGCATCTCGAGGGCTACACCTTC. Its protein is CASSSHLRGHLEGYTF.

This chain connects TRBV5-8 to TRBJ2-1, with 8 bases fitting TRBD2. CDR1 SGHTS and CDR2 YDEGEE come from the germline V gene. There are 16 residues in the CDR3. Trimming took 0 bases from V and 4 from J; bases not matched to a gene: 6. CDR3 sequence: CASSLGGREVYNEQFF. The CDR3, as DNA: TGTGCCAGCAGCTTGGGTGGGCGGGAGGTTTACAATGAGCAGTTCTTC.

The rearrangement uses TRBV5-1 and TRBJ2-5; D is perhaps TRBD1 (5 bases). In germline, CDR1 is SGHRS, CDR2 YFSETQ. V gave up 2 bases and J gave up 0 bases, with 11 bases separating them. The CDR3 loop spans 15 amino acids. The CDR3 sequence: CASSFQGQYQETQYF. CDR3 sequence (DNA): TGCGCCAGCAGCTTCCAGGGCCAGTACCAAGAGACCCAGTACTTC. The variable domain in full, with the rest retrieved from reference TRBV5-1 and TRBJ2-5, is KAGVTQTPRYLIKTRGQQVTLSCSPISGHRSVSWYQQTPGQGLQFLFEYFSETQRNKGNFPGRFSGRQFSNSRSEMNVSTLELGDSALYLCASSFQGQYQETQYFGPGTRLLVL.

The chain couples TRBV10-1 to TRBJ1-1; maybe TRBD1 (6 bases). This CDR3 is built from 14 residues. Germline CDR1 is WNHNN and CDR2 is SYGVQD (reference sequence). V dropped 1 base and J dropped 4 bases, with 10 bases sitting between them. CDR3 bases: TGCGCCAGCAGTGAGTTTTTCAGGGGCACTGAAGCTTTCTTT. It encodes CASSEFFRGTEAFF.

CDR3 bases: TGTGCCTGGAGTGTACGCAGGACGGGAGAAAAACTGTTTTTT. Translated, it gives CAWSVRRTGEKLFF. The rearrangement uses TRBV30 and TRBJ1-4; D is unclear. Trimming shortened V by 0 bases and J by 8 bases, and 13 bases separated the two germline ends. The CDR3 is made up of 14 amino acids. Per germline, CDR1 GTSNPN and CDR2 SVGIG (reference sequence).

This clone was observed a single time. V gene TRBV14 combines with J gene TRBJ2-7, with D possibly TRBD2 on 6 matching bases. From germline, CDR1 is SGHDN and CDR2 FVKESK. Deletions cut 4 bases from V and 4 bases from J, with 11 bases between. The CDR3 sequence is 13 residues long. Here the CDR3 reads CASSLGLHYEQYF. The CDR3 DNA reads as TGTGCCAGCAGCCTGGGACTTCATTACGAGCAGTACTTC.

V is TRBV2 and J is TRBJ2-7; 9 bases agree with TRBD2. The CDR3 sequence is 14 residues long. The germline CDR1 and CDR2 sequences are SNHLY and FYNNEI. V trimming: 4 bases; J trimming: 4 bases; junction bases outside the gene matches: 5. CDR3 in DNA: TGTGCCAGCAGTGGTGGTAGCGGGAGTTACGAGCAGTACTTC. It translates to CASSGGSGSYEQYF.

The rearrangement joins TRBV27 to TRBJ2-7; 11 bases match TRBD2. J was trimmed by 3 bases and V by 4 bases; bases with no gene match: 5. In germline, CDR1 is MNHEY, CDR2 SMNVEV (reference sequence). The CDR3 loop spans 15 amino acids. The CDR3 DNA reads TGTGCCAGCAGTTACGGGACTAGCGGAGTCTACGAGCAGTACTTC. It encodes CASSYGTSGVYEQYF.

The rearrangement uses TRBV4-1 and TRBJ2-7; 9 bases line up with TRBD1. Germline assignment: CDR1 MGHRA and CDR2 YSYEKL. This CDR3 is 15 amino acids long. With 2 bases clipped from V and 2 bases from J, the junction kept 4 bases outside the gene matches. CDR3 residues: CASSQWTGVAYEQYF. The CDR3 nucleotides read TGCGCCAGCAGCCAATGGACAGGGGTCGCCTACGAGCAGTACTTC.

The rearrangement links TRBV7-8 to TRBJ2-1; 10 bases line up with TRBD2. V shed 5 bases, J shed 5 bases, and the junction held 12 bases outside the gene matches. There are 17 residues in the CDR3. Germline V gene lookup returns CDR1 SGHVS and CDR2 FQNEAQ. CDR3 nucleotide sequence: TGTGCCAGCAGCCCCCTAGCGGGAGCCAAATCCGACAATGAGCAGTTCTTC. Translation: CASSPLAGAKSDNEQFF.

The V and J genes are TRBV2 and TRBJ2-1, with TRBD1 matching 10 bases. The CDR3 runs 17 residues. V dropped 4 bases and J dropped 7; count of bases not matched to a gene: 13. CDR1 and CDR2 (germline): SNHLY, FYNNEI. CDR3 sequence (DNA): TGTGCCAGCAGTGCTCCGGGACAGGGGACTAAAAATAATGAGCAGTTCTTC. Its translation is CASSAPGQGTKNNEQFF. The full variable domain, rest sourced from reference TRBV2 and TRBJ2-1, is EPEVTQTPSHQVTQMGQEVILRCVPISNHLYFYWYRQILGQKVEFLVSFYNNEISEKSEIFDDQFSVERPDGSNFTLKIRSTKLEDSAMYFCASSAPGQGTKNNEQFFGPGTRLTVL.

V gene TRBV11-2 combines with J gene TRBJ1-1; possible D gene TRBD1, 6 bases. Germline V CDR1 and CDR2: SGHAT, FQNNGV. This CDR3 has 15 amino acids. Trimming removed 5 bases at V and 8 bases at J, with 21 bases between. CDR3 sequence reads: CASSVRRFEGQEAFF. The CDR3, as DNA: TGTGCCAGCAGCGTCCGGAGGTTCGAAGGACAGGAAGCTTTCTTT.

CDR3 sequence reads: CASMSSMDIQYF. DNA of the CDR3: TGCGCCAGCATGTCCAGTATGGACATTCAGTACTTC. The chain recombines TRBV10-2 with TRBJ2-4; the D is unclear. The CDR3 consists of 12 residues. The germline CDR1 and CDR2 sequences are WSHSY and SAAADI. V was cut by 7 bases and J by 8 bases, with 12 bases left in between.

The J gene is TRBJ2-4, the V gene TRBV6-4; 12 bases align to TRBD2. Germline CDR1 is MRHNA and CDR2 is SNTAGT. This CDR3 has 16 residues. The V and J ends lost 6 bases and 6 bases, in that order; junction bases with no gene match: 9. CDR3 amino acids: CASSSTSGGTGNIQYF. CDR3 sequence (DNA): TGTGCCAGCAGCTCGACTAGCGGGGGCACGGGAAACATTCAGTACTTC.

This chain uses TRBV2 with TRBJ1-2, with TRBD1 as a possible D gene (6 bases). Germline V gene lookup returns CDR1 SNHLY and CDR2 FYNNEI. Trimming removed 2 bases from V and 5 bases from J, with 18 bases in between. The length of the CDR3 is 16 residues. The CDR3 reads CASSEQGPPFYYGYTF. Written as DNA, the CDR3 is TGTGCCAGCAGTGAACAGGGGCCGCCTTTCTATTATGGCTACACCTTC.

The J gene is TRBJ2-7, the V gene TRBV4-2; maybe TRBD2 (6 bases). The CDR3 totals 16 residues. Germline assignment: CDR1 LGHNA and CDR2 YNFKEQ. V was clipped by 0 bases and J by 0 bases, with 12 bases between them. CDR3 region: CASSQESGGNSYEQYF. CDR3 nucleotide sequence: TGTGCCAGCAGCCAAGAAAGCGGCGGGAACTCCTACGAGCAGTACTTC.

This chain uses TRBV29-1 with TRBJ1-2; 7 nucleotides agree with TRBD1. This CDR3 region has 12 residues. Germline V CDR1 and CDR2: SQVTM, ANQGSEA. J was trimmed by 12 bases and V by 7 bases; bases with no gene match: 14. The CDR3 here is CSAGTVGSRDTF. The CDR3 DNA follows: TGCAGCGCCGGGACAGTTGGAAGCAGGGACACCTTC.

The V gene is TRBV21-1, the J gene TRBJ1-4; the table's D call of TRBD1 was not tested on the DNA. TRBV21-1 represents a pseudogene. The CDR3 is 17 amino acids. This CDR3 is CASEDDEGARRNEKLFF. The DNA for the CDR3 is TGTGCCAGCGAGGACGATGAGGGGGCTAGGCGGAATGAAAAACTGTTTTTT.